This entry lists 10 T cell receptor beta chains sequenced from one sample in a study of T-cell memory formation after mild COVID-19. TCRdb independently ran MiXCR on the 5' RACE reads; one entry per CDR3 protein. The profile covers hundreds of thousands of distinct CDR3 sequences, with roughly 18% appearing a single time and over 9% taken by the ten largest. Sequencing input: PBMCs or a T cell subset sorted from them (not recorded which). The source of these receptors is an adult woman who had mild COVID-19 (a few samples of this study predate the infection). Cell type and time point are not known.

The table lists this clonotype with a few counts. This CDR3 reads CSATENTGELFF. The CDR3 coding sequence is TGCAGCGCCACAGAGAACACCGGGGAGCTGTTTTTT. This sequence joins TRBV29-1 and TRBJ2-2, with no clear D. CDR3 length: 12 residues. The V gene's germline CDR1 is SQVTM and CDR2 ANQGSEA. V dropped 7 bases and J dropped 1 base, with 7 bases sitting between them.

V and J are TRBV2 and TRBJ2-7, with D possibly being TRBD2 (6 bases). Germline CDR1 is SNHLY and CDR2 is FYNNEI. Trimming removed 7 bases from V and 11 bases from J, with 21 bases in between. CDR3 length: 13 residues. The CDR3 DNA follows: TGTGCCAGCACTTCGGGACGGTTACGGGGGAAGTACTTC. Translating gives CASTSGRLRGKYF.

In its sample, this clonotype was seen a few times. This chain joins TRBV7-9 and TRBJ2-6; D gene ambiguous. In germline, CDR1 is SEHNR, CDR2 FQNEAQ (reference sequence). The CDR3 covers 17 residues. The V end lost 1 base, the J end lost 0 bases, and 10 bases lay between the germline ends. In DNA form, the CDR3 reads TGTGCCAGCAGCTTAGGCCCCCCTGGCTCTGGGGCCAACGTCCTGACTTTC. Encoded protein: CASSLGPPGSGANVLTF. Drawing the rest from reference TRBV7-9 and TRBJ2-6, the complete variable domain is DTGVSQNPRHKITKRGQNVTFRCDPISEHNRLYWYRQTLGQGPEFLTYFQNEAQLEKSRLLSDRFSAERPKGSFSTLEIQRTEQGDSAMYLCASSLGPPGSGANVLTFGAGSRLTVL.

The rearrangement links TRBV12-3 or TRBV12-4 to TRBJ1-2, with D possibly TRBD1 on 6 matching bases. V was shortened by 7 bases and J by 8 bases, with 14 bases between the two germline ends. The CDR3 consists of 12 residues. In DNA, the CDR3 is TGTGCCAGCACCAGGGGATTTAGGGGCTACACCTTC. It yields the protein CASTRGFRGYTF.

This clonotype was counted between two and nine times. Here the CDR3 DNA reads TGTGCCAGCAGTCCGTGGACAGGGGGCATAGATACGCAGTATTTT. Amino acids: CASSPWTGGIDTQYF. The rearrangement links TRBV12-3 or TRBV12-4 to TRBJ2-3, with TRBD1 identical over 11 bases. Unmatched junction bases numbered 6, after V lost 5 bases and J lost 5 bases. The CDR3 consists of 15 residues.

The chain employs TRBV24-1 and TRBJ1-2; D not resolved. Trimming took off 0 bases at V and 8 bases at J, with 6 bases between the two ends. The CDR3 runs to 12 residues. Germline V gene sequence: CDR1 KGHDR, CDR2 SFDVKD. The CDR3 spells CATSDLLGGYTF. In nucleotides, the CDR3 is TGTGCCACCAGTGATTTGCTAGGAGGCTACACCTTC.

Only a few counts were recorded for this clonotype. This chain uses TRBV5-1 with TRBJ1-2, with D perhaps TRBD1 (6 bases). In germline, CDR1 is SGHRS, CDR2 YFSETQ. This CDR3 has 14 residues. Between the trimmed V and J ends, which lost 0 bases and 4 bases, there was a span of 10 bases. The CDR3 here is CASSLEPGAYGYTF. CDR3 DNA: TGCGCCAGCAGCTTGGAGCCAGGGGCCTATGGCTACACCTTC.

This clonotype came up a few times. The genes are TRBV7-8 and TRBJ2-7; 10 nucleotides agree with TRBD1. The CDR3 totals 14 residues. Germline V gives CDR1 SGHVS, CDR2 FQNEAQ. Trimming cost V 7 bases and J 2 bases; bases outside gene matches: 5. In DNA form, the CDR3 reads TGTGCCAGCACTCACGACAGGGGGCCCTACGAGCAGTACTTC. Residues: CASTHDRGPYEQYF. The whole variable domain, remainder taken from reference TRBV7-8 and TRBJ2-7, is GAGVSQSPRYKVAKRGQDVALRCDPISGHVSLFWYQQALGQGPEFLTYFQNEAQLDKSGLPSDRFFAERPEGSVSTLKIQRTQQEDSAVYLCASTHDRGPYEQYFGPGTRLTVT.

A few counts support this clonotype. The chain employs TRBV21-1 and TRBJ2-3; TRBD1 reflects the table's D call only, with no check against the DNA. TRBV21-1 is marked as a pseudogene. This CDR3 is 15 amino acids long. DNA of the CDR3: TGTGCCAGCAGCCGGGACGTTCCCCTCCAAGATACGCAGTATTTT. It specifies CASSRDVPLQDTQYF.

The table lists this clonotype with a few counts. This chain uses TRBV18 with TRBJ1-4; D remains ambiguous. V lost 6 bases and J 0 bases, leaving 14 bases between the germline ends. CDR3 length: 16 amino acids. Looked up from germline, CDR1 is KGHSH and CDR2 is LQKENI. CDR3 DNA sequence: TGTGCCAGCTCCCTAGAGCTCTGGGCAACTAATGAAAAACTGTTTTTT. This encodes CASSLELWATNEKLFF.